This T cell receptor (beta chain) was observed in a study of PD-1 blockade in classical Hodgkin lymphoma. Findings of the study overall: Exclusion removed patients who began nivolumab under 1 year after ASCT. Newly diagnosed patients reportedly trailed healthy donors in baseline TCR diversity. The repertoire differences lack a defined cause, possibly disease activity or prior therapy.

Brentuximab vedotin exposure varied among the patients, all of whom had relapsed after autologous stem cell transplantation. Patients showed best responses of complete response, partial response or progressive disease. Germline assignment: CDR1 SNHLY and CDR2 FYNNEI. V was pared by 4 bases and J by 5 bases, with 14 bases between. The CDR3 sequence is 14 residues long. This clone was recorded only once. Antigen specificity is unknown. This table comes from immunoSEQ multiplex PCR, and its TCRdb copy is limited to in-frame clones, with some not included. The sample lists about 110,000 clones; around 89% were seen once.

V and J are TRBV2 and TRBJ1-2; D not resolved. The receptor comes from a human donor with classical Hodgkin lymphoma. The sequences come from peripheral blood mononuclear cells (PBMCs), collected before the second cycle of nivolumab. The CDR3: CASSVGLLLYGYTF. In DNA form, the CDR3 reads TGTGCCAGCAGTGTAGGACTGCTATTATATGGCTACACCTTC.